Only a few counts were recorded for the clone carrying this T cell receptor (beta chain). Its antigen is not known. This sample was included in a study of beta chain features in type 1 diabetes. Study-level results: For cells with high TCR expression, cDNA sequencing could yield over-representation. The influence of HLA type on TCRB rearrangement stayed undetermined.

Blood was drawn once from each donor into heparinised tubes. The draws averaged approximately 120 mL. Cells sorted by CD45RO/CCR7/CD25/CD127/CD95/CD27 comprised CD4+ naive, central memory, regulatory and stem cell-like memory cells. This CDR3 is built from 14 residues. The junction had 5 bases not matched to a gene; V was cut back by 3 bases and J by 5 bases. Germline CDR1 and CDR2: MNHNS and SASEGT. Every bit of the isolated RNA underwent reverse transcription, so sequencing read expressed TCRB transcripts. The protocol was immunoSEQ multiplex PCR, while the TCRdb copy is restricted to in-frame clones and leaves out a portion. The sample contains hundreds of thousands of clones, around 15% of which appear only once.

The sequence was collected from a man aged 25-45 years in good health. The chain carries TRBV6-1 and TRBJ2-5, with 8 bases identical to TRBD2. The specimen was central memory CD4+ T cells from blood. The CDR3, as DNA: TGTGCCAGCAGTGACCGGGGGGGCCTCGAGACCCAGTACTTC. It specifies CASSDRGGLETQYF.